A selection of T cell receptor beta chains follows, all from one sample in a study of T-cell memory formation after mild COVID-19. TCRdb recomputed calls from the 5' RACE reads with MiXCR, one row per CDR3 protein. The sample lists about 140,000 distinct CDR3 sequences, 14% occurring once. Sequencing was carried out using PBMCs or a T cell subset sorted from them (not recorded which). These receptors were obtained from an adult woman who had mild COVID-19 (a few samples of this study predate the infection). Cell type and time point are not known. The CDR3 runs from the conserved cysteine through the conserved F or W. Each record gives: J gene, D gene, clone size, V gene, CDR3 protein, CDR3 DNA. A D gene is named only where the DNA matches it firmly. Not every row has a clone size; where given, it reads once, few, many or a size class.

TRBJ2-7	.	.	TRBV12-3/TRBV12-4	CASSSPTSYEQYF	TGTGCCAGCAGTTCACCCACAAGCTACGAGCAGTACTTC
TRBJ2-7	.	few	TRBV29-1	CSVELPATSYEQYF	TGCAGCGTTGAATTGCCGGCTACCTCCTACGAGCAGTACTTC
TRBJ2-1	TRBD2	many	TRBV6-4	CASGDTGGNFNEQFF	TGTGCCAGCGGGGATACGGGGGGGAACTTCAATGAGCAGTTCTTC
TRBJ2-5	.	.	TRBV7-9	CASSLLGGETQYF	TGTGCCAGCAGCTTACTTGGGGGAGAGACCCAGTACTTC
TRBJ2-1	.	many	TRBV24-1	CATSGNRDRIIVSYNEQFF	TGTGCCACCAGTGGCAACCGGGACCGCATAATAGTCTCCTACAATGAGCAGTTCTTC
TRBJ2-7	TRBD2	many	TRBV20-1	CSATTSGRGTSVEQYF	TGCAGTGCTACGACTAGCGGGAGGGGTACGTCCGTCGAGCAGTACTTC
TRBJ2-7	TRBD1	many	TRBV4-1	CASSQPGTGGAYEQYF	TGCGCCAGCAGCCAACCAGGGACAGGGGGAGCCTACGAGCAGTACTTC
TRBJ2-7	.	.	TRBV6-2/TRBV6-3	CASSSLPQIQGDSYEQYF	TGTGCCAGCAGTTCCCTCCCTCAAATACAGGGCGACTCCTACGAGCAGTACTTC
TRBJ1-2	.	.	TRBV15	CATSSRTAMSDGYTF	TGTGCCACCAGCAGTCGGACCGCGATGAGTGACGGCTACACCTTC
TRBJ2-1	.	many	TRBV29-1	CSVPTASGEQFF	TGCAGCGTACCGACTGCAAGTGGTGAGCAGTTCTTC
TRBJ2-7	.	few	TRBV9	CASSAGDPRSYEQYF	TGTGCCAGCAGCGCCGGAGATCCCAGGTCCTACGAGCAGTACTTC
TRBJ2-2	.	few	TRBV5-1	CASSQWDQMYTGELFF	TGCGCCAGCAGCCAATGGGACCAGATGTACACCGGGGAGCTGTTTTTT
TRBJ1-6	.	few	TRBV4-3	CASSQLDRTRGSPLHF	TGCGCCAGCAGCCAACTCGACAGGACCCGGGGTTCACCCCTCCACTTT
TRBJ1-2	TRBD1	.	TRBV7-9	CASSSNPTGKVGGYTF	TGTGCCAGCAGCTCCAACCCGACAGGGAAAGTTGGCGGCTACACCTTC
TRBJ1-5	TRBD1	few	TRBV10-3	CAISESGTGEDQPQHF	TGTGCCATCAGTGAGTCTGGGACAGGGGAGGATCAGCCCCAGCATTTT
TRBJ2-7	.	few	TRBV27	CASSTLSGLQYF	TGTGCCAGCAGTACCCTGTCAGGCCTGCAGTACTTC
TRBJ1-2	.	.	TRBV12-3/TRBV12-4	CASSLSPRGGYTF	TGTGCCAGCAGTTTATCTCCCAGGGGCGGCTACACCTTC
TRBJ2-3	TRBD2	few	TRBV7-9	CASSMGLATSTDTQYF	TGTGCCAGCAGCATGGGACTAGCGACTAGCACAGATACGCAGTATTTT
TRBJ2-3	.	few	TRBV7-9	CASSFSQQGAAGAYPDTQYF	TGTGCCAGCAGCTTCTCACAACAGGGGGCAGCGGGAGCCTATCCAGATACGCAGTATTTT
TRBJ2-7	TRBD1	.	TRBV6-1	CASLTGVLYEQYF	TGTGCCAGTTTGACAGGGGTTCTCTACGAGCAGTACTTC
TRBJ2-6	TRBD2	.	TRBV9	CASSLPSGGASGANVLTF	TGTGCCAGCAGCTTACCTAGCGGGGGGGCCTCTGGGGCCAACGTCCTGACTTTC
TRBJ2-7	TRBD2	few	TRBV13	CASSPRGSGTHEQYF	TGTGCCAGCAGCCCGAGGGGTAGCGGGACCCACGAGCAGTACTTC
TRBJ1-2	.	.	TRBV6-2/TRBV6-3	CASGENFYGYTF	TGTGCCAGCGGCGAAAACTTCTATGGCTACACCTTC
TRBJ2-7	TRBD2	few	TRBV7-2	CASSSGLAGYEQYF	TGTGCCAGCAGCTCAGGACTAGCGGGCTACGAGCAGTACTTC
TRBJ1-1	.	few	TRBV5-5	CASSWGRGATEAFF	TGTGCCAGCAGCTGGGGGAGAGGGGCGACTGAAGCTTTCTTT
TRBJ1-2	.	.	TRBV20-1	CSASPGQPSYGYTF	TGCAGTGCTTCTCCGGGACAACCCTCCTATGGCTACACCTTC
TRBJ2-3	TRBD1	many	TRBV29-1	CSASIGGNADTQYF	TGCAGCGCCTCTATAGGGGGCAATGCAGATACGCAGTATTTT
TRBJ2-1	.	few	TRBV7-6	CASSLGYTSYNEQFF	TGTGCCAGCAGCTTGGGGTATACCTCCTACAATGAGCAGTTCTTC
TRBJ2-1	TRBD2	.	TRBV6-5	CASSYSITGGPGDKFF	TGTGCCAGCAGTTACTCGATCACGGGAGGACCGGGCGATAAGTTCTTC
TRBJ2-7	.	.	TRBV30	CAWNRGGHEQYF	TGTGCCTGGAACAGGGGAGGTCACGAGCAGTACTTC
TRBJ2-1	TRBD2	few	TRBV15	CATSTHSGGWQFF	TGTGCCACCAGCACTCATAGCGGGGGGTGGCAGTTCTTC
TRBJ2-3	.	few	TRBV6-4	CASSDQNSTDTQYF	TGTGCCAGCAGTGATCAGAACAGCACAGATACGCAGTATTTT
TRBJ1-4	.	few	TRBV19	CASSRDGFNEKLFF	TGTGCCAGTAGCCGGGACGGTTTTAATGAAAAACTGTTTTTT
TRBJ2-3	.	.	TRBV4-1	CASSQRLARGGKGDTQYF	TGCGCCAGCAGCCAGAGACTCGCGCGTGGGGGCAAAGGCGATACGCAGTATTTT
TRBJ2-1	TRBD2	.	TRBV6-1	CASSSERDSYEQFF	TGTGCCAGCAGCTCCGAGCGGGATTCCTACGAGCAGTTCTTC
TRBJ2-7	.	.	TRBV7-3	CASQGDEQYF	TGTGCCAGCCAGGGCGACGAGCAGTACTTC
TRBJ2-7	.	.	TRBV2	CASSYPRTPYEQYF	TGTGCCAGCAGTTACCCCAGGACGCCCTACGAGCAGTACTTC
TRBJ2-5	TRBD2	few	TRBV9	CASSMGGLAGLSQETQYF	TGTGCCAGCTCGATGGGTGGGCTAGCGGGTTTGTCCCAAGAGACCCAGTACTTC
TRBJ2-3	TRBD1	.	TRBV7-9	CAAGGQGLSDTQYF	TGTGCCGCCGGAGGACAGGGATTATCAGATACGCAGTATTTT
TRBJ2-3	.	.	TRBV7-8	CASSLNFGQISTDTQYF	TGTGCCAGCAGCTTAAATTTCGGACAGATTAGCACAGATACGCAGTATTTT
TRBJ2-7	.	many	TRBV5-1	CASSHPAAFGEQYF	TGCGCCAGCAGCCACCCAGCAGCCTTCGGGGAGCAGTACTTC
TRBJ1-4	TRBD1	few	TRBV9	CASSVGLDYRGGNEKLFF	TGTGCCAGCAGCGTTGGCCTCGATTACAGGGGGGGCAATGAAAAACTGTTTTTT
TRBJ1-2	.	.	TRBV6-6	CASSYTADSLEWNHYGYTF	TGTGCCAGCAGTTACACCGCGGACAGCCTGGAGTGGAACCACTATGGCTACACCTTC
TRBJ2-5	.	many	TRBV6-5	CASSYLGGAQETQYF	TGTGCCAGCAGTTATCTAGGGGGAGCGCAAGAGACCCAGTACTTC